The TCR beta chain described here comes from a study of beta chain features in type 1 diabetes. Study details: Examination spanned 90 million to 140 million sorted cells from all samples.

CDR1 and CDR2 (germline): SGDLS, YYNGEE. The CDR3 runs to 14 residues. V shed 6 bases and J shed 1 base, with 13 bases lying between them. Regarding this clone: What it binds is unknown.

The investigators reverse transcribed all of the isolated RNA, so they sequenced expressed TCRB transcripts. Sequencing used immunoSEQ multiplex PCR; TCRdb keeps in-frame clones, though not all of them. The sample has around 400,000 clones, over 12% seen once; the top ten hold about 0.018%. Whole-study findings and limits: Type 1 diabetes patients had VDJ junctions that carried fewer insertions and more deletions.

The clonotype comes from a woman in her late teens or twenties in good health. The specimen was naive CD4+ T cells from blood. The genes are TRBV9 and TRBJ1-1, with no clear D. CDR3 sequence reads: CASTPLGGNTEAFF. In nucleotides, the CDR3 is TGTGCCAGCACCCCACTTGGAGGGAACACTGAAGCTTTCTTT.